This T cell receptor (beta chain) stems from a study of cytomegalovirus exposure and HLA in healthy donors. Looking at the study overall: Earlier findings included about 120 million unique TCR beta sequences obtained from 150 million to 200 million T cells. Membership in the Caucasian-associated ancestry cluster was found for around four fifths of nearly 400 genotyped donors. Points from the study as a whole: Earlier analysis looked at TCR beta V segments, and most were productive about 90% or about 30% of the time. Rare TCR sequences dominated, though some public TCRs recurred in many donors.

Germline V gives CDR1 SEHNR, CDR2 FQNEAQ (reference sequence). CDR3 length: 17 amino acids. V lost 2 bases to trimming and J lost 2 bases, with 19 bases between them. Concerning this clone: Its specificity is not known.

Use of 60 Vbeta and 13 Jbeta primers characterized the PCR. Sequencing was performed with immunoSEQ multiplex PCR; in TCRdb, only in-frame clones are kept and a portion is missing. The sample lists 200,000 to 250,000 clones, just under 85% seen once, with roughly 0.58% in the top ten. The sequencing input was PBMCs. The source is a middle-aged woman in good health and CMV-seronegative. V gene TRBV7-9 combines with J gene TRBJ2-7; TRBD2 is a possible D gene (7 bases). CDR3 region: CASSLLADSFPTYEQYF. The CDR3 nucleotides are TGTGCCAGCAGCTTACTAGCGGACAGTTTCCCCACCTACGAGCAGTACTTC.